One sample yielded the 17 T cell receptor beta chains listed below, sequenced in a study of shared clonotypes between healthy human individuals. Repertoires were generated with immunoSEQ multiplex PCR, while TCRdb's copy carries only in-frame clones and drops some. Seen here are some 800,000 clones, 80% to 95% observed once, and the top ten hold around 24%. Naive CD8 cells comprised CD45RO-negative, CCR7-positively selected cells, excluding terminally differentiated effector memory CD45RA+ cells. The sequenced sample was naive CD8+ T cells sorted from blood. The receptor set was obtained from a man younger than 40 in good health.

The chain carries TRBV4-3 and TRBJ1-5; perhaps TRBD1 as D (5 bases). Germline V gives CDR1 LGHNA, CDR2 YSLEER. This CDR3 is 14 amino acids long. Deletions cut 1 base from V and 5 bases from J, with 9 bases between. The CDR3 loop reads CASSQGLGDQPQHF. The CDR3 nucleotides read TGCGCCAGCAGCCAAGGTTTGGGGGATCAGCCCCAGCATTTT.

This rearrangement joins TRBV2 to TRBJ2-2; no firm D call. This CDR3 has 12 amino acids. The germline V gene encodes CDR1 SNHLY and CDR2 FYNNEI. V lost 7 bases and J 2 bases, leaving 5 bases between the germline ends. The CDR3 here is CASTGNTGELFF. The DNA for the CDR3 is TGTGCCAGCACGGGTAACACCGGGGAGCTGTTTTTT.

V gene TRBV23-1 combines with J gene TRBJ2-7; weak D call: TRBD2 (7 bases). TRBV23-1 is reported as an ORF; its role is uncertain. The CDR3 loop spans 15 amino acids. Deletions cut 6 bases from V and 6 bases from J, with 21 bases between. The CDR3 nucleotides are TGCGCCAGCAGGGGGGAGGGGGAATTGCGTTGCGAGCAGTACTTC. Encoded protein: CASRGEGELRCEQYF.

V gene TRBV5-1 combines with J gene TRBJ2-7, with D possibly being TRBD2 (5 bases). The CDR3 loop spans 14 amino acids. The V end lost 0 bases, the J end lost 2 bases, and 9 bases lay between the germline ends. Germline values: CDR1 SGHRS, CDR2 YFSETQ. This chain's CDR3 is CASSLGSGAYEQYF. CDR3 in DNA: TGCGCCAGCAGCTTGGGGTCCGGGGCCTACGAGCAGTACTTC.

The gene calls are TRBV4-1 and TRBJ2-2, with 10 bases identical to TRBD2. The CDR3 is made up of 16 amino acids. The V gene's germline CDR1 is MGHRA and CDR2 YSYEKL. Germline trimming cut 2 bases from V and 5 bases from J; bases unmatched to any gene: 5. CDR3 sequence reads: CASSQPSGSMTGELFF. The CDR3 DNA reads TGCGCCAGCAGCCAACCTAGCGGGAGTATGACCGGGGAGCTGTTTTTT.

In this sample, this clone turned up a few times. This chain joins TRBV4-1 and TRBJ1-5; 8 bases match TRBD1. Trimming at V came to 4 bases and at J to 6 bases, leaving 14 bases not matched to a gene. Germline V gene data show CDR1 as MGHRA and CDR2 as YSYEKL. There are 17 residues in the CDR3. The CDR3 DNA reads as TGCGCCAGCAGCCCTCACCTGGACAGGGAGAAGGGTCAGCCCCAGCATTTT. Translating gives CASSPHLDREKGQPQHF.

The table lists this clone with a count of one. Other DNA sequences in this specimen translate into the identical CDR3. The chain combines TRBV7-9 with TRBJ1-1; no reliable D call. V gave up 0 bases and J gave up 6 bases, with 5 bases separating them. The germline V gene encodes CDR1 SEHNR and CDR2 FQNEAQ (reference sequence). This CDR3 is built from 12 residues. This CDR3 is CASSLAPAEAFF. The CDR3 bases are TGTGCCAGCAGCTTAGCGCCAGCTGAAGCTTTCTTT.

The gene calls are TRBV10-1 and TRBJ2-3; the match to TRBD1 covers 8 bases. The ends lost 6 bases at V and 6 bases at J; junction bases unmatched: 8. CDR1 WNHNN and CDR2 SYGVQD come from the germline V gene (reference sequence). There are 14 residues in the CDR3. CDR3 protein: CASRSETGADTQYF. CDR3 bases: TGCGCCAGCAGATCCGAGACAGGGGCCGATACGCAGTATTTT.

The CDR3 loop reads CASSPLASGSSYEQYF. The CDR3 DNA reads as TGTGCCAGCAGTCCCCTGGCGAGCGGAAGCTCCTACGAGCAGTACTTC. V usage is TRBV28 and J usage is TRBJ2-7, with D perhaps TRBD2 (5 bases). This CDR3 contains 16 residues. V was cut by 5 bases and J by 0 bases, with 17 bases left in between. Per the germline V gene, CDR1 is MDHEN and CDR2 is SYDVKM.

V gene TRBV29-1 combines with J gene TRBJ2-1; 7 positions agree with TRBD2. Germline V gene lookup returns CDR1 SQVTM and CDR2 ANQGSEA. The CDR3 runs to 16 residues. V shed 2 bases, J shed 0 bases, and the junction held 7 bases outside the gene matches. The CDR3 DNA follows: TGCAGCGTTGAAATAACTAGCGCGTTCTCCTACAATGAGCAGTTCTTC. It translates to CSVEITSAFSYNEQFF.

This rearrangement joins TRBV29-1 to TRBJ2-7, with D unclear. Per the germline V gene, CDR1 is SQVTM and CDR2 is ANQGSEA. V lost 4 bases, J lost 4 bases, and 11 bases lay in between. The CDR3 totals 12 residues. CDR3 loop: CSVAFPSYEQYF. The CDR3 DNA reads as TGCAGCGTTGCCTTCCCGTCGTACGAGCAGTACTTC.

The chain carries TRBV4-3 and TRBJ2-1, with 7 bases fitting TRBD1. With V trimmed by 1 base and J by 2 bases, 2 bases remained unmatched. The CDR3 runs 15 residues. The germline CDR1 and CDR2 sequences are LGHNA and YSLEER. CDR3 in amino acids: CASSQGQGTYNEQFF. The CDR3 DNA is TGCGCCAGCAGCCAAGGACAGGGAACCTACAATGAGCAGTTCTTC.

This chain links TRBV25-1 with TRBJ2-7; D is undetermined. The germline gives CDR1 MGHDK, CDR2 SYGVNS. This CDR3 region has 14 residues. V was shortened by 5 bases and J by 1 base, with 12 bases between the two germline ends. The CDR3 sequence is CASSIAQGSYEQYF. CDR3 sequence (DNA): TGTGCCAGCAGTATCGCCCAAGGGTCCTACGAGCAGTACTTC.

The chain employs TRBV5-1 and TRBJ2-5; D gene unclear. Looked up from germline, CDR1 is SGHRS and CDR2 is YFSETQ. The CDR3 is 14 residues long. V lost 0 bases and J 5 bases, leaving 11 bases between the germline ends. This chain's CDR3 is CASSLVGPPETQYF. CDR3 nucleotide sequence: TGCGCCAGCAGCTTGGTTGGTCCCCCGGAGACCCAGTACTTC.

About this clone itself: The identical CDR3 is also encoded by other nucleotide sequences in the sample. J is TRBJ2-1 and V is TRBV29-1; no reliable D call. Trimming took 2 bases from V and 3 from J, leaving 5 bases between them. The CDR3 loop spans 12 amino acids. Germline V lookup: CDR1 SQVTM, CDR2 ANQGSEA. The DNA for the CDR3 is TGCAGCGTTGAATTGCGCTACAATGAGCAGTTCTTC. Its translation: CSVELRYNEQFF.

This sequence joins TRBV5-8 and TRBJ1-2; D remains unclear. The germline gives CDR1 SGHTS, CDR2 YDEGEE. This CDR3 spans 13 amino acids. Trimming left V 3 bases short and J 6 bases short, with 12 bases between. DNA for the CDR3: TGTGCCAGCAGCTATAGGGATTGGGATGGCTACACCTTC. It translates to CASSYRDWDGYTF. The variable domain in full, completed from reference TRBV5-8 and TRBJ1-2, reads EAGVTQSPTHLIKTRGQQATLRCSPISGHTSVYWYQQALGLGLQFLLWYDEGEERNRGNFPPRFSGRQFPNYSSELNVNALELEDSALYLCASSYRDWDGYTFGSGTRLTVV.

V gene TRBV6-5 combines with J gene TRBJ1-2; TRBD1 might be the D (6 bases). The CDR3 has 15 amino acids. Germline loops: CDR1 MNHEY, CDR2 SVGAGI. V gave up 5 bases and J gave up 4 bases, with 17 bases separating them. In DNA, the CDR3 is TGTGCCAGCAGTCCCCCTAACAGGGAAATCTATGGCTACACCTTC. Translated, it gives CASSPPNREIYGYTF.